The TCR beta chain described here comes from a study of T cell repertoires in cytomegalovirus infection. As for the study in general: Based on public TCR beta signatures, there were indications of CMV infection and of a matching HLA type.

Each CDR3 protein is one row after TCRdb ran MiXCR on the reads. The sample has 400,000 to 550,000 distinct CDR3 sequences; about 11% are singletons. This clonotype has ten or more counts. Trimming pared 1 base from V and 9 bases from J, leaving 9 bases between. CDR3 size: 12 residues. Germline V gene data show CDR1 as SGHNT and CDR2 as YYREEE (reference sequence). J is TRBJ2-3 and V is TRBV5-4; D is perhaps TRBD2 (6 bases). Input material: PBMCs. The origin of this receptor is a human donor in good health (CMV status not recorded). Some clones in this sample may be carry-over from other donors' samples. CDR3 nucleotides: TGTGCCAGCAGCTTGATGGGAGGAACGCAGTATTTT. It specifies CASSLMGGTQYF. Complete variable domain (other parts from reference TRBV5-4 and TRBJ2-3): ETGVTQSPTHLIKTRGQQVTLRCSSQSGHNTVSWYQQALGQGPQFIFQYYREEENGRGNFPPRFSGLQFPNYSSELNVNALELDDSALYLCASSLMGGTQYFGPGTRLTVL.